These T cell receptor beta chains were read from a single sample in a study of CD8 T cells in ankylosing spondylitis. TCRdb re-called the 5' RACE reads through MiXCR, storing one row per CDR3 protein. The data contain around 300,000 distinct CDR3 sequences, roughly 14% of them seen just once; the ten biggest clones take up 0.9% to 1.2%. The sequencing input was blood, either unsorted or a sorted T cell fraction (not recorded which). All receptors come from a male donor with ankylosing spondylitis or in good health (not recorded which). Both conserved end residues are part of each CDR3. D genes are given only for firm matches. The size entry is marked missing in some rows and otherwise reads once, few, many or a size class.

size: few
D: .
J: TRBJ2-3
V: TRBV6-2/TRBV6-3
CDR3: CASSSRPVLSDTQYF
DNA: TGTGCCAGCAGTTCCCGACCGGTCCTCAGCGATACGCAGTATTTT

size: few
D: .
J: TRBJ1-4
V: TRBV20-1
CDR3: CSAKRADEKLFF
DNA: TGCAGTGCTAAAAGGGCGGATGAAAAACTGTTTTTT

size: .
D: .
J: TRBJ2-1
V: TRBV6-5
CDR3: CASSSLGTLYYNEQFF
DNA: TGTGCCAGCAGTTCCCTCGGGACTCTTTATTACAATGAGCAGTTCTTC

size: .
D: .
J: TRBJ2-7
V: TRBV7-2
CDR3: CASSPRALDTYEQYF
DNA: TGTGCCAGCAGCCCCCGGGCCCTCGACACCTACGAGCAGTACTTC

size: few
D: .
J: TRBJ2-2
V: TRBV27
CDR3: CASSLSSQPNTGELFF
DNA: TGTGCCAGCAGTTTATCTAGCCAGCCGAACACCGGGGAGCTGTTTTTT

size: few
D: TRBD2
J: TRBJ2-7
V: TRBV3-1
CDR3: CASSHRPSGSNYEQYF
DNA: TGTGCCAGCAGCCATAGGCCTAGCGGAAGCAACTACGAGCAGTACTTC

size: few
D: TRBD2
J: TRBJ2-5
V: TRBV20-1
CDR3: CSARDPSSGGDETQYF
DNA: TGCAGTGCTAGAGATCCATCTAGCGGGGGAGATGAGACCCAGTACTTC

size: few
D: .
J: TRBJ2-3
V: TRBV5-1
CDR3: CASSQDETLKRDTQYF
DNA: TGCGCCAGCAGCCAGGATGAGACACTCAAAAGGGATACGCAGTATTTT

size: .
D: TRBD2
J: TRBJ2-5
V: TRBV6-2/TRBV6-3
CDR3: CASSYTSLAGEETQYF
DNA: TGTGCCAGCAGTTACACCTCACTAGCGGGAGAAGAGACCCAGTACTTC

size: .
D: .
J: TRBJ2-3
V: TRBV6-1
CDR3: CASSKIVGAMTDTQYF
DNA: TGTGCCAGCAGTAAAATCGTGGGGGCTATGACGGATACGCAGTATTTT

size: few
D: TRBD2
J: TRBJ2-1
V: TRBV20-1
CDR3: CSARGLVYNEQFF
DNA: TGCAGTGCTCGGGGACTAGTTTACAATGAGCAGTTCTTC

size: few
D: TRBD2
J: TRBJ2-1
V: TRBV7-8
CDR3: CASSSSPGLAYSEQFF
DNA: TGTGCCAGCAGCTCCAGTCCGGGACTAGCATATAGTGAGCAGTTCTTC

size: few
D: .
J: TRBJ1-4
V: TRBV5-1
CDR3: CASSVQGNSEKLFF
DNA: TGCGCCAGCAGCGTACAGGGTAATAGTGAAAAACTGTTTTTT

size: many
D: TRBD1
J: TRBJ2-4
V: TRBV7-9
CDR3: CASSLGQGPNIQYF
DNA: TGTGCCAGCAGCCTCGGACAGGGGCCAAACATTCAGTACTTC

size: .
D: TRBD1
J: TRBJ1-1
V: TRBV4-1
CDR3: CASSPDRGRTEAFF
DNA: TGCGCCAGCAGCCCCGACAGGGGTCGAACTGAAGCTTTCTTT

size: few
D: .
J: TRBJ1-5
V: TRBV7-8
CDR3: CASSLLGSQPQHF
DNA: TGTGCCAGCAGCTTATTGGGCTCTCAGCCCCAGCATTTT

size: few
D: TRBD1
J: TRBJ2-7
V: TRBV15
CDR3: CATSPGTGRKGEQYF
DNA: TGTGCCACCAGCCCCGGGACAGGGAGGAAGGGGGAGCAGTACTTC

size: .
D: .
J: TRBJ2-2
V: TRBV5-1
CDR3: CASSLTPDVTGELFF
DNA: TGCGCCAGCAGCTTAACCCCAGACGTCACCGGGGAGCTGTTTTTT

size: .
D: .
J: TRBJ2-7
V: TRBV3-1
CDR3: CASSQAGGTIYEQYF
DNA: TGTGCCAGCAGCCAAGCTGGGGGGACGATCTACGAGCAGTACTTC

size: many
D: .
J: TRBJ2-7
V: TRBV4-1
CDR3: CASRGYDGTYEQYF
DNA: TGCGCCAGCAGGGGTTATGATGGCACCTACGAGCAGTACTTC

size: .
D: .
J: TRBJ2-1
V: TRBV20-1
CDR3: CSAHQFSSYNEQFF
DNA: TGCAGTGCTCACCAGTTTAGCTCCTACAATGAGCAGTTCTTC

size: many
D: TRBD2
J: TRBJ2-2
V: TRBV2
CDR3: CASSRTSGRSGGELFF
DNA: TGTGCCAGCAGTCGAACTAGCGGGAGGTCAGGCGGGGAGCTGTTTTTT

size: .
D: .
J: TRBJ2-7
V: TRBV25-1
CDR3: CASSVHVGRLEEQYF
DNA: TGTGCCAGCAGTGTTCACGTAGGGCGCCTAGAAGAGCAGTACTTC

size: many
D: TRBD2
J: TRBJ2-5
V: TRBV5-6
CDR3: CASSLDLAGGRETQYF
DNA: TGTGCCAGCAGCTTGGATCTAGCGGGGGGTAGAGAGACCCAGTACTTC

size: many
D: .
J: TRBJ2-1
V: TRBV7-8
CDR3: CASSPRGAKGFNEQFF
DNA: TGTGCCAGCAGCCCACGAGGGGCAAAGGGTTTTAATGAGCAGTTCTTC

size: few
D: .
J: TRBJ1-5
V: TRBV20-1
CDR3: CSARVQGSQPQHF
DNA: TGCAGTGCTAGAGTTCAGGGGAGTCAGCCCCAGCATTTT

size: .
D: .
J: TRBJ1-4
V: TRBV7-9
CDR3: CASSPDGQPNEKLFF
DNA: TGTGCCAGCAGCCCTGATGGACAGCCTAATGAAAAACTGTTTTTT

size: few
D: TRBD2
J: TRBJ2-5
V: TRBV7-8
CDR3: CASSLVPGGETQYF
DNA: TGTGCCAGCAGCTTAGTACCGGGAGGGGAGACCCAGTACTTC

size: .
D: TRBD1
J: TRBJ2-3
V: TRBV30
CDR3: CAWSVRTGHRDTQYF
DNA: TGTGCCTGGAGTGTACGGACAGGGCATCGGGATACGCAGTATTTT

size: .
D: TRBD2
J: TRBJ2-7
V: TRBV20-1
CDR3: CSASPTSGRAGEQYF
DNA: TGCAGTGCTAGCCCGACTAGCGGGAGGGCGGGCGAGCAGTACTTC

size: .
D: TRBD2
J: TRBJ2-3
V: TRBV5-1
CDR3: CASSSPGTSGGARTDTQYF
DNA: TGCGCCAGCAGCTCGCCCGGGACTAGCGGGGGGGCCCGCACAGATACGCAGTATTTT

size: many
D: TRBD2
J: TRBJ2-1
V: TRBV7-8
CDR3: CASSRTSASDEQFF
DNA: TGTGCCAGCAGCCGGACTAGCGCCTCGGATGAGCAGTTCTTC

size: few
D: TRBD2
J: TRBJ2-1
V: TRBV20-1
CDR3: CSAVGLAGGKSEQFF
DNA: TGCAGTGCCGTGGGACTAGCGGGGGGGAAGTCTGAGCAGTTCTTC

size: few
D: TRBD1
J: TRBJ2-2
V: TRBV5-1
CDR3: CASSSSGQGPTGELFF
DNA: TGCGCCAGCAGCTCGTCGGGACAGGGACCTACCGGGGAGCTGTTTTTT

size: .
D: .
J: TRBJ1-2
V: TRBV20-1
CDR3: CSARTYGYTF
DNA: TGCAGTGCTAGGACCTATGGCTACACCTTC

size: many
D: TRBD1
J: TRBJ1-5
V: TRBV12-3/TRBV12-4
CDR3: CASRDREDQPQHF
DNA: TGTGCCAGCAGAGACAGGGAGGATCAGCCCCAGCATTTT

size: .
D: TRBD1
J: TRBJ2-7
V: TRBV12-3/TRBV12-4
CDR3: CASRPRQGEYEQYF
DNA: TGTGCCAGCAGACCGAGACAGGGAGAGTACGAGCAGTACTTC

size: .
D: .
J: TRBJ1-2
V: TRBV6-5
CDR3: CASSSDSSNYGYTF
DNA: TGTGCCAGCAGTTCCGACAGTTCTAACTATGGCTACACCTTC

size: few
D: TRBD2
J: TRBJ2-7
V: TRBV9
CDR3: CASSSPGLAWEQYF
DNA: TGTGCCAGCAGCTCACCGGGACTAGCATGGGAGCAGTACTTC

size: few
D: TRBD1
J: TRBJ2-7
V: TRBV6-1
CDR3: CASSGRTGSYEQYF
DNA: TGTGCCAGCAGTGGCCGGACAGGGAGTTACGAGCAGTACTTC

size: .
D: TRBD2
J: TRBJ2-1
V: TRBV5-1
CDR3: CASSPGVLAGYNEQFF
DNA: TGCGCCAGCAGCCCGGGAGTACTAGCGGGATACAATGAGCAGTTCTTC

size: few
D: .
J: TRBJ1-4
V: TRBV10-3
CDR3: CAISEAPLSTNEKLFF
DNA: TGTGCCATCAGTGAGGCACCCTTGTCAACTAATGAAAAACTGTTTTTT

size: .
D: .
J: TRBJ2-3
V: TRBV10-3
CDR3: CAIRAGQRTDTQYF
DNA: TGTGCCATCAGGGCGGGACAGCGCACAGATACGCAGTATTTT

size: .
D: .
J: TRBJ2-5
V: TRBV20-1
CDR3: CSGQHQETQYF
DNA: TGCAGTGGCCAGCACCAAGAGACCCAGTACTTC

size: .
D: TRBD1
J: TRBJ2-7
V: TRBV24-1
CDR3: CATSEADREYEQYF
DNA: TGTGCCACCAGTGAAGCTGACAGGGAATACGAGCAGTACTTC

size: .
D: TRBD2
J: TRBJ2-5
V: TRBV29-1
CDR3: CSVYGLVGGRETQYF
DNA: TGCAGCGTCTATGGACTAGTGGGAGGGCGCGAGACCCAGTACTTC

size: .
D: .
J: TRBJ1-2
V: TRBV11-1
CDR3: CASSPGSKGTYGYTF
DNA: TGTGCCAGCAGCCCGGGGAGTAAGGGAACGTATGGCTACACCTTC

size: few
D: TRBD1
J: TRBJ1-2
V: TRBV5-1
CDR3: CASSSGDRDYGYTF
DNA: TGCGCCAGCAGCTCGGGGGACAGAGACTATGGCTACACCTTC